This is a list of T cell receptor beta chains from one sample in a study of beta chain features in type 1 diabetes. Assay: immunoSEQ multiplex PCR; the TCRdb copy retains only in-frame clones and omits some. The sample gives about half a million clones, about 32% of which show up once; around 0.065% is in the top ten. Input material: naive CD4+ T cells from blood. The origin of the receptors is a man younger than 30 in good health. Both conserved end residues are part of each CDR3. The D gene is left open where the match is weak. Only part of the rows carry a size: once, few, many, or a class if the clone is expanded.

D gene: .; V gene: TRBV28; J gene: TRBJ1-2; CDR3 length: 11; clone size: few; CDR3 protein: CASSSLYGYTF; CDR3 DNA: TGTGCCAGCAGTTCCCTTTATGGCTACACCTTC
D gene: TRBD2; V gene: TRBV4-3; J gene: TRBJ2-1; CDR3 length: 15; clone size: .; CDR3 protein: CASSPLTSEYNEQFF; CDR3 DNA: TGCGCCAGCAGCCCCCTCACTAGCGAGTACAATGAGCAGTTCTTC
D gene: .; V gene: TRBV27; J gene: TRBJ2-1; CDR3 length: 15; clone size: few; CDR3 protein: CASSLSWSSYNEQFF; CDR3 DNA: TGTGCCAGCAGTTTATCTTGGTCCTCCTACAATGAGCAGTTCTTC
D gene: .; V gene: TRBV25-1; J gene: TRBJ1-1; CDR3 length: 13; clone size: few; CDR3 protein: CATRWGGNTEAFF; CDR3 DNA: TGTGCCACACGCTGGGGGGGGAACACTGAAGCTTTCTTT
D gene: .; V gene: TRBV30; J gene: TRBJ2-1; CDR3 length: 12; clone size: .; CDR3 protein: CAWSVEVDEQFF; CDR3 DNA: TGTGCCTGGAGTGTAGAGGTCGATGAGCAGTTCTTC
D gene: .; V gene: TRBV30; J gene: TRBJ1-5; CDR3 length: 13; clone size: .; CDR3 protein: CAWSLSSQQVEHF; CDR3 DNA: TGTGCCTGGAGCCTGTCCTCCCAACAGGTTGAGCATTTT
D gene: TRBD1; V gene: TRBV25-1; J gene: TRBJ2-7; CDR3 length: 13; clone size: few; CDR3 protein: CASSPGQAYEQYF; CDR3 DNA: TGTGCCAGCAGCCCGGGACAGGCCTACGAGCAGTACTTC
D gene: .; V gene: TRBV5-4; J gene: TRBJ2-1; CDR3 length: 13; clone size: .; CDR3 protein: CASSLETGRDEFF; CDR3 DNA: TGTGCCAGCAGCTTGGAAACTGGACGGGATGAGTTCTTC
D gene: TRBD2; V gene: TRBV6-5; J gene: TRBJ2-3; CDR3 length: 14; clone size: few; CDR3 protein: CASLTLLAPDTQYF; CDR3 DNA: TGTGCCAGCCTTACCTTACTAGCGCCAGATACGCAGTATTTT
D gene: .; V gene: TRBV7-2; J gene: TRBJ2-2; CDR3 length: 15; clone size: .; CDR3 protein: CASRTSPANTGELFF; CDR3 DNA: TGTGCCAGCAGGACTAGTCCAGCAAACACCGGGGAGCTGTTTTTT